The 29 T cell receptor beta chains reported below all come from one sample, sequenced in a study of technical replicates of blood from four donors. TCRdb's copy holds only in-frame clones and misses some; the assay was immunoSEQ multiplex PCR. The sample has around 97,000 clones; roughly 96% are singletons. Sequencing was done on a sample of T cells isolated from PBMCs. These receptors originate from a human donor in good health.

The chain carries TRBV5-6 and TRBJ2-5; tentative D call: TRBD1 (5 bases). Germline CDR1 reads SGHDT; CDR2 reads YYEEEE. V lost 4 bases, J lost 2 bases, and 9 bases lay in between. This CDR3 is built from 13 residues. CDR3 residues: CASSPTDQETQYF. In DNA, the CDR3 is TGTGCCAGCAGCCCGACAGATCAAGAGACCCAGTACTTC. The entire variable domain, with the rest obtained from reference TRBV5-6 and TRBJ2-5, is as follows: DAGVTQSPTHLIKTRGQQVTLRCSPKSGHDTVSWYQQALGQGPQFIFQYYEEEERQRGNFPDRFSGHQFPNYSSELNVNALLLGDSALYLCASSPTDQETQYFGPGTRLLVL.

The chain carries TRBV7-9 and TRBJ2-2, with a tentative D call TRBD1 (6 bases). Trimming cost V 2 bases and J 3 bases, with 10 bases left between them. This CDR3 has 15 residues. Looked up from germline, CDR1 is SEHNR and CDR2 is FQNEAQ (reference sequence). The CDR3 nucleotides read TGTGCCAGCAGCTTACAAGGACAGTACACCGGGGAGCTGTTTTTT. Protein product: CASSLQGQYTGELFF. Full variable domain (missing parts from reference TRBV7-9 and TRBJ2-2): DTGVSQNPRHKITKRGQNVTFRCDPISEHNRLYWYRQTLGQGPEFLTYFQNEAQLEKSRLLSDRFSAERPKGSFSTLEIQRTEQGDSAMYLCASSLQGQYTGELFFGEGSRLTVL.

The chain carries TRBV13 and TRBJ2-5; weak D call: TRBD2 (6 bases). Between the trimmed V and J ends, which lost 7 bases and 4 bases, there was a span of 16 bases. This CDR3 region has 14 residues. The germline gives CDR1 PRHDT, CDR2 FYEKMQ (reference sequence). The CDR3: CASTPGTSLETQYF. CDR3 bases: TGTGCCAGCACCCCGGGGACTTCCCTAGAGACCCAGTACTTC.

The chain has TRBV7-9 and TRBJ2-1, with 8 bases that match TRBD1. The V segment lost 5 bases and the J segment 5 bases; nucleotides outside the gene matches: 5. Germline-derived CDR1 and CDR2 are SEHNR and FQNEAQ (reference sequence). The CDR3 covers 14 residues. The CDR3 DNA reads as TGTGCCAGCAGCCCGAGACAGGGGAACAATGAGCAGTTCTTC. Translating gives CASSPRQGNNEQFF.

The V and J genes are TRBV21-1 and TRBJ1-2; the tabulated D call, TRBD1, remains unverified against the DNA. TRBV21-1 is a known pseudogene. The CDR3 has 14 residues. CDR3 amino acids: CASSRGIGASGYTF. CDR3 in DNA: TGTGCCAGCAGCAGAGGAATAGGGGCTTCTGGCTACACCTTC.

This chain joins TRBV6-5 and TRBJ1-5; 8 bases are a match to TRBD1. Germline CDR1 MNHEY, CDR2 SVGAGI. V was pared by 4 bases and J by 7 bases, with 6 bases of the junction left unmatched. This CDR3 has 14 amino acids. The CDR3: CASSSDREVQPQHF. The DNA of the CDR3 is TGTGCCAGCAGTTCGGACAGGGAAGTACAGCCCCAGCATTTT.

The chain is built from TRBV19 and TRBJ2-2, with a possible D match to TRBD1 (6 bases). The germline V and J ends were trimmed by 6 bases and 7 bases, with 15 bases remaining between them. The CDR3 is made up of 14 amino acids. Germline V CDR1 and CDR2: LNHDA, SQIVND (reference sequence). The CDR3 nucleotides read TGTGCCAGTAGCACTCTTTACAGGGACGGGGAGCTGTTTTTT. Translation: CASSTLYRDGELFF.

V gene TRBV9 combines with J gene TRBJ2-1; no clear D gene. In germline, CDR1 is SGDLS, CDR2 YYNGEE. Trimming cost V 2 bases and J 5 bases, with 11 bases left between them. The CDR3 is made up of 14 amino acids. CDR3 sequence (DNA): TGTGCCAGCAGCGTCTCTAGTTCCCACAATGAGCAGTTCTTC. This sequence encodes CASSVSSSHNEQFF.

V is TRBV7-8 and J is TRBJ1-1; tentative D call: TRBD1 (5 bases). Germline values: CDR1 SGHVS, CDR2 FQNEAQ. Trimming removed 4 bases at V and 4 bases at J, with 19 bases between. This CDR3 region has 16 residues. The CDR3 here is CASSSGQINFGTEAFF. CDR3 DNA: TGTGCCAGCAGCTCCGGACAAATTAATTTTGGCACTGAAGCTTTCTTT.

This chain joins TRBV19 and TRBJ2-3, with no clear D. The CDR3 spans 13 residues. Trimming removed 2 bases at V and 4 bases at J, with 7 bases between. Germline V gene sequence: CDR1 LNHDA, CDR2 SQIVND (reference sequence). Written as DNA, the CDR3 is TGTGCCAGTAGTATAAAAACGGCAGATACGCAGTATTTT. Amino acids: CASSIKTADTQYF.

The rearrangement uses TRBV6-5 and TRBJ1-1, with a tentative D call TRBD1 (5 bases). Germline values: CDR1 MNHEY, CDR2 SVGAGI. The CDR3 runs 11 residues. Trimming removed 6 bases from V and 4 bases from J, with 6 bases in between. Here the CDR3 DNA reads TGTGCCAGCAGGGGGGGCACTGAAGCTTTCTTT. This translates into CASRGGTEAFF.

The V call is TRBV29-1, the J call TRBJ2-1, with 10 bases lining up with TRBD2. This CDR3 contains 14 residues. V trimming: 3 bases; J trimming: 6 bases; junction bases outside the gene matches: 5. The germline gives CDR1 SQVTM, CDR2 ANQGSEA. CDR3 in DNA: TGCAGCGTTGATGGAGCGGGAGGGCCCAATGAGCAGTTCTTC. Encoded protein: CSVDGAGGPNEQFF.

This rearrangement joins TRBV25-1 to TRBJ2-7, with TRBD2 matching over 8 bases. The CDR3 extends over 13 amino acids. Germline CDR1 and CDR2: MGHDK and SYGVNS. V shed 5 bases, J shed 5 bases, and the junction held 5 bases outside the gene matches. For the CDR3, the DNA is TGTGCCAGCAGTAACGCGGGAGGCCACGAGCAGTACTTC. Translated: CASSNAGGHEQYF.

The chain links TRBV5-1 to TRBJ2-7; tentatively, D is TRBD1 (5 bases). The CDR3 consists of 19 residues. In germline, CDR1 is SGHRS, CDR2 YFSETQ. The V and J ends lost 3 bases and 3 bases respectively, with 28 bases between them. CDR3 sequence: CASSWGRQGPLFILYEQYF. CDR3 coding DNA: TGCGCCAGCAGCTGGGGTCGTCAGGGTCCCTTGTTTATCCTCTACGAGCAGTACTTC.

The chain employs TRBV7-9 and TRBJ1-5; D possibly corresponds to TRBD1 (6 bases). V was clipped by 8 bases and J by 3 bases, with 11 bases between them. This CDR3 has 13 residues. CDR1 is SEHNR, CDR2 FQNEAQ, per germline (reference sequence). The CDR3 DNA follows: TGTGCCAGCGAAGGACAGCACAATCAGCCCCAGCATTTT. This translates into CASEGQHNQPQHF.

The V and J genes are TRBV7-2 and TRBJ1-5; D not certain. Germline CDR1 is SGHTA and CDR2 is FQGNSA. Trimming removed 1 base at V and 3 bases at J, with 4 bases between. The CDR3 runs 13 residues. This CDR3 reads CASSLGPNQPQHF. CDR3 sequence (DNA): TGTGCCAGCAGCTTAGGGCCCAATCAGCCCCAGCATTTT.

CDR3 residues: CASSPGTSYNEQFF. The DNA of the CDR3 is TGTGCCAGCAGTCCTGGGACATCCTACAATGAGCAGTTCTTC. The chain links TRBV6-5 to TRBJ2-1, with TRBD1 as a possible D gene (6 bases). The CDR3 contains 14 residues. The germline V and J ends were trimmed by 5 bases and 1 base, with 9 bases remaining between them. The germline gives CDR1 MNHEY, CDR2 SVGAGI.

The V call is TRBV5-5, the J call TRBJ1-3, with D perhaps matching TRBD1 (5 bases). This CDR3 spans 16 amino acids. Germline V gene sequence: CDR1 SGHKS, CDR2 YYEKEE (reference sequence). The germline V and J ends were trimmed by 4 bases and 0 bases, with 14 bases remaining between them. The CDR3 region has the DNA TGTGCCAGCAGCGTTCTCGGGACTGTCTCTGGAAACACCATATATTTT. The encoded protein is CASSVLGTVSGNTIYF.

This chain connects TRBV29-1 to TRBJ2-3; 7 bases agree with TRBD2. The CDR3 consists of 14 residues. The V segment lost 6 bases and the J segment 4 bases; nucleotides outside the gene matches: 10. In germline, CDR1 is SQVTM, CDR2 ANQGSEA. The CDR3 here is CSVVGAGDPDTQYF. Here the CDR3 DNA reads TGCAGCGTCGTTGGGGCGGGAGACCCAGATACGCAGTATTTT.

The CDR3 loop reads CASWDGGSYEQYF. The CDR3 DNA is TGTGCCAGCTGGGACGGGGGCTCCTACGAGCAGTACTTC. The chain carries TRBV27 and TRBJ2-7, with D possibly matching TRBD2 (6 bases). CDR1 is MNHEY, CDR2 SMNVEV, per germline (reference sequence). V was pared by 8 bases and J by 0 bases, with 11 bases between. This CDR3 spans 13 amino acids.

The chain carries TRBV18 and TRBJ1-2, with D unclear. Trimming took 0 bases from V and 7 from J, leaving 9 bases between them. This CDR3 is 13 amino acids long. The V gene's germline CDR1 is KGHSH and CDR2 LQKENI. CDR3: CASSPPQLAGYTF. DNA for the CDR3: TGTGCCAGCTCACCACCGCAACTAGCTGGCTACACCTTC.

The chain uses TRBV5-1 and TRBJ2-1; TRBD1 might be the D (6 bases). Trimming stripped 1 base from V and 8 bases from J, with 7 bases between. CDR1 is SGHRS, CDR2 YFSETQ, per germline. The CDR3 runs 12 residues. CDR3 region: CASSLTGYEQFF. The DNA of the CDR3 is TGCGCCAGCAGCTTGACAGGGTATGAGCAGTTCTTC.

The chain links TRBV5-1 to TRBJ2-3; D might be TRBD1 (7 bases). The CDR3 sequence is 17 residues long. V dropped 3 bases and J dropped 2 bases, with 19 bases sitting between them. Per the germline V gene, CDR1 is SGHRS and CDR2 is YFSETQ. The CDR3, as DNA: TGCGCCAGCAGCTCGGGAGTGGGGACAGAATTCACAGATACGCAGTATTTT. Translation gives CASSSGVGTEFTDTQYF. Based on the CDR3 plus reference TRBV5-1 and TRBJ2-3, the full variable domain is KAGVTQTPRYLIKTRGQQVTLSCSPISGHRSVSWYQQTPGQGLQFLFEYFSETQRNKGNFPGRFSGRQFSNSRSEMNVSTLELGDSALYLCASSSGVGTEFTDTQYFGPGTRLTVL.

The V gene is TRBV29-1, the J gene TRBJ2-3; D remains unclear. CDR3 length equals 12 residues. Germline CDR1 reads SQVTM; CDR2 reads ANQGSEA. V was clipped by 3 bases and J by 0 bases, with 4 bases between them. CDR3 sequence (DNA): TGCAGCGTTGAGGGCAGCACAGATACGCAGTATTTT. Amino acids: CSVEGSTDTQYF.

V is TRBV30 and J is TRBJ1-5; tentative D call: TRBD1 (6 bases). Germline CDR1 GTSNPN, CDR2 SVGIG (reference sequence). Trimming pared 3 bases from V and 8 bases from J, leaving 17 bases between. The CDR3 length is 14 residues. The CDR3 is CAWSSWTAEKPQHF. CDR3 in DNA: TGTGCCTGGAGCTCGTGGACAGCTGAGAAGCCCCAGCATTTT.

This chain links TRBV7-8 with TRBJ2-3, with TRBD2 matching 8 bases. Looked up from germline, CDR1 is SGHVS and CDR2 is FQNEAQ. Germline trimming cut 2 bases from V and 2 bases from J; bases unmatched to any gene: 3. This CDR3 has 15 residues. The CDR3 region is CASSLLAGHTDTQYF. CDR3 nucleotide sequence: TGTGCCAGCAGCTTATTAGCGGGACACACAGATACGCAGTATTTT.

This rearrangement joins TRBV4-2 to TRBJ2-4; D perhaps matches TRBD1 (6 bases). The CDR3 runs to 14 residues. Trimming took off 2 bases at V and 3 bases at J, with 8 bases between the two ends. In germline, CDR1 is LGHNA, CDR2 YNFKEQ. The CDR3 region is CASSQLGGKNIQYF. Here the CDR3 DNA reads TGTGCCAGCAGCCAATTAGGGGGCAAAAACATTCAGTACTTC.

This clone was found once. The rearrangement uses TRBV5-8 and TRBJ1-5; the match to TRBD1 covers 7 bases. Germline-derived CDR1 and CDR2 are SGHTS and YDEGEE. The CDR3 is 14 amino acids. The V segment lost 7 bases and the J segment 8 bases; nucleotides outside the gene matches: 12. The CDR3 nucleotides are TGTGCCAGCGCAGAGACAGGGCATATTGAGCCCCAGCATTTT. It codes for CASAETGHIEPQHF.

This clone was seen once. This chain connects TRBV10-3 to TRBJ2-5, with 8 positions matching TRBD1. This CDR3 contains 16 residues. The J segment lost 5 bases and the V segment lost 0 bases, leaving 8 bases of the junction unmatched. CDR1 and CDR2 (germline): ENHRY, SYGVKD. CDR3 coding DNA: TGTGCCATCAGTGAGTCGGGCCCAGGGGGCGGCGAGACCCAGTACTTC. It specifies CAISESGPGGGETQYF.